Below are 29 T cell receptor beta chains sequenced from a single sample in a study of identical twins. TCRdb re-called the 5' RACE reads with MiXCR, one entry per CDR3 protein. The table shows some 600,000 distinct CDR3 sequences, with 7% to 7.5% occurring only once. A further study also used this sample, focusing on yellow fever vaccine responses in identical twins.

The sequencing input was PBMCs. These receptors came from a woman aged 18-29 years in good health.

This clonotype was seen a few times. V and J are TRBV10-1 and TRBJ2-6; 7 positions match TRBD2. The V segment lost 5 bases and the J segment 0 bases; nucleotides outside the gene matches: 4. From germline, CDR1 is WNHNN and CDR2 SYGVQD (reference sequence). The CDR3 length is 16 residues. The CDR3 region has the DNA TGCGCCAGCAGTTCGGGAGGTAGCTCTGGGGCCAACGTCCTGACTTTC. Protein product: CASSSGGSSGANVLTF.

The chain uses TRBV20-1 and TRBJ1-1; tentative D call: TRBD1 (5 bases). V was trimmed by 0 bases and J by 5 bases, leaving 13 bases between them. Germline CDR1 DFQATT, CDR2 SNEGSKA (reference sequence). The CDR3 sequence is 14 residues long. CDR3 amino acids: CSARDQGARTEAFF. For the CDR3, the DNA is TGCAGTGCTAGAGATCAGGGCGCGAGGACTGAAGCTTTCTTT.

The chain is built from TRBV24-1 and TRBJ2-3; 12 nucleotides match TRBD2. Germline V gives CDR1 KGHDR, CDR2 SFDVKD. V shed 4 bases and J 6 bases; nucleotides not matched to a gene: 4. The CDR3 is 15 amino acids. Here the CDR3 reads CATSETSGSSDTQYF. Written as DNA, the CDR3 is TGTGCCACCAGTGAGACTAGCGGGAGCTCGGATACGCAGTATTTT.

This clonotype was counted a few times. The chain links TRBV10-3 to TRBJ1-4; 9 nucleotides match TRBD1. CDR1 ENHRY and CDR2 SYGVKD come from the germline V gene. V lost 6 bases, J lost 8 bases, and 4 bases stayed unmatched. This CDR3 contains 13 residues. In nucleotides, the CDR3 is TGTGCCATCAGCACAGGGGGCAAGGAAAAACTGTTTTTT. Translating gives CAISTGGKEKLFF.

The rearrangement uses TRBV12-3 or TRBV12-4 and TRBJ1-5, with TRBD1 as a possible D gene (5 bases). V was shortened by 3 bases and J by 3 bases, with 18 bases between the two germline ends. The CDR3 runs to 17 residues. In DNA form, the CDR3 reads TGTGCCAGCAGTTTCTATTTTTCCAGGGTAAACAATCAGCCCCAGCATTTT. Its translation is CASSFYFSRVNNQPQHF.

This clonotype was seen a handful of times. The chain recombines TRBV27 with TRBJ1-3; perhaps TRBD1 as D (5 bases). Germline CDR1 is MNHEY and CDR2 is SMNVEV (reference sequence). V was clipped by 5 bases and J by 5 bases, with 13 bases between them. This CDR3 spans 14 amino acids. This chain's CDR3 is CASSPRDGRNTIYF. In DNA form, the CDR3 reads TGTGCCAGCAGTCCCCGGGACGGACGAAACACCATATATTTT.

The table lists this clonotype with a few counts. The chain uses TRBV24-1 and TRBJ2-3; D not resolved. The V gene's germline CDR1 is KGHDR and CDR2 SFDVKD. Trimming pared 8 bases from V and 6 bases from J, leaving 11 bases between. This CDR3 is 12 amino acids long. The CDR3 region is CATKDPADTQYF. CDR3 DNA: TGTGCCACCAAAGACCCAGCTGATACGCAGTATTTT.

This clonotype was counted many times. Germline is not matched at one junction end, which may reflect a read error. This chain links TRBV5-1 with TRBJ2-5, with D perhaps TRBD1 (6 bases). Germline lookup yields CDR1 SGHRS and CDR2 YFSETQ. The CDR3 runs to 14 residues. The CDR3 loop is CASSPGHLQETQYF. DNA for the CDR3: TGTGCCAGCTCACCGGGACACCTCCAAGAGACCCAGTACTTC.

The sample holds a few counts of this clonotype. In DNA, the CDR3 is TGCGCCAGCACCCCCAGTGGGCGGGAGAGTTCCTACGAGCAGTACTTC. Translated: CASTPSGRESSYEQYF. The V gene is TRBV5-1, the J gene TRBJ2-7; 7 nucleotides align to TRBD2. Germline CDR1 reads SGHRS; CDR2 reads YFSETQ. J was trimmed by 1 base and V by 6 bases; bases with no gene match: 13. The CDR3 covers 16 residues.

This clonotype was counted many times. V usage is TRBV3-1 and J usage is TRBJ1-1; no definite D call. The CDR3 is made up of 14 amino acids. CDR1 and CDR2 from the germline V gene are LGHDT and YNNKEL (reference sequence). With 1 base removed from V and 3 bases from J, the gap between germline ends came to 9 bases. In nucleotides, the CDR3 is TGTGCCAGCAGCCAAGCGTGGGCGGACACTGAAGCTTTCTTT. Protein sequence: CASSQAWADTEAFF.

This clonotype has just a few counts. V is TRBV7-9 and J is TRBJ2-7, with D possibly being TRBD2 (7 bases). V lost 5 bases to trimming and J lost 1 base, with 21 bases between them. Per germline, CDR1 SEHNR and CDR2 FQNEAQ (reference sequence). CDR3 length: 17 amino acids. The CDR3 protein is CASSDGLGGGKSYEQYV. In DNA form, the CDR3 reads TGTGCCAGCAGCGACGGCTTGGGGGGGGGCAAATCCTACGAGCAGTACGTC.

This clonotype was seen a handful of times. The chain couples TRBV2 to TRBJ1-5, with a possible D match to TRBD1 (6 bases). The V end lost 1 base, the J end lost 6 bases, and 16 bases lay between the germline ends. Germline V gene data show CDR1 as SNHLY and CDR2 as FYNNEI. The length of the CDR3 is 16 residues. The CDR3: CASSEDEQGWSQPQHF. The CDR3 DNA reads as TGTGCCAGCAGTGAAGACGAACAGGGCTGGAGTCAGCCCCAGCATTTT.

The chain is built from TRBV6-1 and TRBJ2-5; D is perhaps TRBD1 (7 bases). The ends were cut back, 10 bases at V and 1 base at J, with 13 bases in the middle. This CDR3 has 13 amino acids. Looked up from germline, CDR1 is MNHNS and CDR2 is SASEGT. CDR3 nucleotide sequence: TGTGCCACGGGCGGGACAGCCCAAGAGACCCAGTACTTC. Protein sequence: CATGGTAQETQYF.

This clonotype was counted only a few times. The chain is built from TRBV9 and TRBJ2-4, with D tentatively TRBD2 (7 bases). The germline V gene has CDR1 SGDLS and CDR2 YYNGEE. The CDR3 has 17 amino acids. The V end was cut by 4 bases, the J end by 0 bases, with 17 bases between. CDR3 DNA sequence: TGTGCCAGCAGCCCAAGGGGGGGGGGCGAAGCCAAAAACATTCAGTACTTC. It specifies CASSPRGGGEAKNIQYF.

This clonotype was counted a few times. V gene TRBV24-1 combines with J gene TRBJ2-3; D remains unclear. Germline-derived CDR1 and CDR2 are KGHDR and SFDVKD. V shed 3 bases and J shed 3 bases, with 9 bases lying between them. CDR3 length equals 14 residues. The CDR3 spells CATSDPATTDTQYF. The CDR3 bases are TGTGCCACCAGTGATCCCGCGACTACAGATACGCAGTATTTT.

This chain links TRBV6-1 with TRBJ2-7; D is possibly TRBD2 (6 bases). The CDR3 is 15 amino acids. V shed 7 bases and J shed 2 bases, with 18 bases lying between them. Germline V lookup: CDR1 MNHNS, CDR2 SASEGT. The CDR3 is CASTATFGGTYEQYF. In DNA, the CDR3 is TGTGCCAGCACCGCGACGTTCGGGGGTACCTACGAGCAGTACTTC.

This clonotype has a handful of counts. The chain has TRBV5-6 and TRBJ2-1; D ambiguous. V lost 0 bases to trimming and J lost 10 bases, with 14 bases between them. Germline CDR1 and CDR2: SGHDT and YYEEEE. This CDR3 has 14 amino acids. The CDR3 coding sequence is TGTGCCAGCAGCTTGGAGGCTACCGCCTGGGAGCAGTTCTTC. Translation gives CASSLEATAWEQFF.

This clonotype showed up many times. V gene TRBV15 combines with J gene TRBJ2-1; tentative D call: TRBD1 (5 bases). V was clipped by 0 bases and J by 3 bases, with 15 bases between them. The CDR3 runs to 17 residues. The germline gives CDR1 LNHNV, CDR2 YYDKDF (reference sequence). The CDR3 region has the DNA TGTGCCACCAGCAGAGATACCGGTCAGGGATACTACAATGAGCAGTTCTTC. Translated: CATSRDTGQGYYNEQFF.

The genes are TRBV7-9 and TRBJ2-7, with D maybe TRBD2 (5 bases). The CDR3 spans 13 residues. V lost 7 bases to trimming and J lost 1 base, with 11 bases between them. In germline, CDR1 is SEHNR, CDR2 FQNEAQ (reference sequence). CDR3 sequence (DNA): TGTGCCAGCACCGAACCGGGGTCCTACGAGCAGTACGTC. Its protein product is CASTEPGSYEQYV.

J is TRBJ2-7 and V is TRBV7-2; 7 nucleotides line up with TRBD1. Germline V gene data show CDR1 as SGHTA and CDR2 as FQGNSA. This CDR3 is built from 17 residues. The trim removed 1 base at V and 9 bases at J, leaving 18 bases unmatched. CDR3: CASSLVAIGTEVRRQYV. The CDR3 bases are TGTGCCAGCAGCTTAGTAGCGATCGGGACAGAAGTTAGGCGGCAGTACGTC.

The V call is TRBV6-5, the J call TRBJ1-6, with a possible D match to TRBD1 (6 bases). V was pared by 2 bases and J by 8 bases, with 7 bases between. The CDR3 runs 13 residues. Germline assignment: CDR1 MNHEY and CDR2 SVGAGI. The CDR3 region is CASSYRGHSPLHF. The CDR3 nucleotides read TGTGCCAGCAGTTACCGGGGGCATTCACCCCTCCACTTT.

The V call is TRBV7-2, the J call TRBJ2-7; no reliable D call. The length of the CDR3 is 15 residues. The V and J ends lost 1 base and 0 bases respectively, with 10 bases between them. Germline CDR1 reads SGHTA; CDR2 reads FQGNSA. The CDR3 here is CASSLEGSSSYEQYF. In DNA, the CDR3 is TGTGCCAGCAGCTTAGAAGGTTCGAGCTCCTACGAGCAGTACTTC.

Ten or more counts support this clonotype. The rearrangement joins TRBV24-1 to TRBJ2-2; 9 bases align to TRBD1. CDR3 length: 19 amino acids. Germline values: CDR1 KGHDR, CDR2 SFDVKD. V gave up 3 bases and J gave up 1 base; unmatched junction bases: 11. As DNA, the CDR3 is TGTGCCACCAGTGATGTGGGGACAGGGCTCGGCCAGAACACCGGGGAGCTGTTTTTT. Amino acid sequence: CATSDVGTGLGQNTGELFF.

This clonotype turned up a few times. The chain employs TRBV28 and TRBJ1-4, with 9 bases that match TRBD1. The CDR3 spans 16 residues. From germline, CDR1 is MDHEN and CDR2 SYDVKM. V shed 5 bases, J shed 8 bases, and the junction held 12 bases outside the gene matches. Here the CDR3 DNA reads TGTGCCAGCAGTATCACCCCCGGGACAGGGCAAGAAAAACTGTTTTTT. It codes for CASSITPGTGQEKLFF.

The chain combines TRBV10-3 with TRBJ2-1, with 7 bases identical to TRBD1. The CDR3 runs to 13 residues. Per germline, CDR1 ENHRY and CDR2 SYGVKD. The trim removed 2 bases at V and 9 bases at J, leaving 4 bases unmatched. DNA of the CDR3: TGTGCCATCAGTGAGGACAGGGACGGTGAGCAGTTCTTC. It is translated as CAISEDRDGEQFF.

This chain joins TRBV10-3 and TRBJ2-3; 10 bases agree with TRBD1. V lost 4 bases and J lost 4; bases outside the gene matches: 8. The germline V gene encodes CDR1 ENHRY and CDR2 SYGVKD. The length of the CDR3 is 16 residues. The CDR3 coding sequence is TGTGCCATCAGTGCTGGGGACAGGGGCGGCCCAGATACGCAGTATTTT. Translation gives CAISAGDRGGPDTQYF.

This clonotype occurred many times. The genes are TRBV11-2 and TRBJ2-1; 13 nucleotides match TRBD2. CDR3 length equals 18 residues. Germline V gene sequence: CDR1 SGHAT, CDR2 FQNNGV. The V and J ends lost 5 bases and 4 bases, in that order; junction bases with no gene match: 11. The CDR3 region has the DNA TGTGCCAGCAGCGACGGGACTAGCGGGATCTGGAAATACAATGAGCAGTTCTTC. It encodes CASSDGTSGIWKYNEQFF.

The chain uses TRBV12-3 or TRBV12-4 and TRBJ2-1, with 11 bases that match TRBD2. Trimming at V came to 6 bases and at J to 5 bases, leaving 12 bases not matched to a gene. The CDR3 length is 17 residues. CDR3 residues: CASSPTSGSILDNEQFF. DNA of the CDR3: TGTGCCAGCAGCCCCACTAGCGGGAGCATATTGGACAATGAGCAGTTCTTC.

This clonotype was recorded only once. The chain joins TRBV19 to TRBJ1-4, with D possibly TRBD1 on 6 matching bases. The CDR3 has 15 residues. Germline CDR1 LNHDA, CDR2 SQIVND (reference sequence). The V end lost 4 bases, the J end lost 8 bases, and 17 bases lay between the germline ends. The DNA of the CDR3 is TGTGCCAGTAGTAGCTCAGGGGCGACGCGAGAAAAACTGTTTTTT. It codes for CASSSSGATREKLFF. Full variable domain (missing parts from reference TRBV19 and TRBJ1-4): DGGITQSPKYLFRKEGQNVTLSCEQNLNHDAMYWYRQDPGQGLRLIYYSQIVNDFQKGDIAEGYSVSREKKESFPLTVTSAQKNPTAFYLCASSSSGATREKLFFGSGTQLSVL.